The rows below give T cell receptor beta chains drawn from one sample of a study of blood T cells in healthy people across ages. Via MiXCR, TCRdb re-called the 5' RACE reads, giving one row per CDR3 protein. The sample includes 1.5 million to 2 million distinct CDR3 sequences, just under 50% seen only once; the top ten take less than 2.5%. Sequenced material: blood. The receptors stem from a woman aged 40 to 50 in good health. Both conserved end residues are part of each CDR3. Size tells how often a clone was seen (once, few, many) or the class of an expanded clone, and some rows leave it out.

len: 13
j_gene: TRBJ2-3
abundance: .
v_gene: TRBV20-1
CDR3aa: CSALDILTDTQYF

len: 13
j_gene: TRBJ1-2
abundance: .
v_gene: TRBV12-5
CDR3aa: CASGGTGTYGYTF

len: 14
j_gene: TRBJ2-1
abundance: .
v_gene: TRBV6-1
CDR3aa: CASIRDTFYNEQFF

len: 15
j_gene: TRBJ2-1
abundance: .
v_gene: TRBV6-2/TRBV6-3
CDR3aa: CASSPTSHPYNEQFF

len: 13
j_gene: TRBJ2-3
abundance: few
v_gene: TRBV20-1
CDR3aa: CSARDFQRGTQYF

len: 15
j_gene: .
abundance: once
v_gene: TRBV7-9
CDR3aa: CASSNLGQGRETQYF

len: 13
j_gene: TRBJ1-2
abundance: .
v_gene: TRBV6-6
CDR3aa: CASRDTNNYGYTF

len: 12
j_gene: .
abundance: few
v_gene: TRBV7-2
CDR3aa: CASSLLRGTQYF

len: 17
j_gene: TRBJ2-1
abundance: .
v_gene: TRBV6-1
CDR3aa: CASRVGTESWGDNEQFF

len: 11
j_gene: .
abundance: .
v_gene: TRBV10-3
CDR3aa: CAIKQTETQYF

len: 13
j_gene: TRBJ2-5
abundance: .
v_gene: TRBV9
CDR3aa: CASSIRGQETQYF

len: 13
j_gene: TRBJ2-3
abundance: .
v_gene: TRBV24-1
CDR3aa: CATSVGVTDTQYF

len: 15
j_gene: TRBJ2-1
abundance: few
v_gene: TRBV12-3/TRBV12-4
CDR3aa: CASSFSGRVWNEQFF

len: 15
j_gene: TRBJ1-1
abundance: .
v_gene: TRBV15
CDR3aa: CATSRPGTGNTEAFF

len: 12
j_gene: TRBJ2-7
abundance: .
v_gene: TRBV29-1
CDR3aa: CSVQQGPYEQYF

len: 16
j_gene: TRBJ1-2
abundance: .
v_gene: TRBV20-1
CDR3aa: CSARVRPAGSPYGYTF

len: 17
j_gene: TRBJ2-3
abundance: .
v_gene: TRBV7-8
CDR3aa: CASSLFQAIESTDTQYF

len: 17
j_gene: TRBJ2-5
abundance: .
v_gene: TRBV12-3/TRBV12-4
CDR3aa: CASSRALLRDTQETQYF

len: 14
j_gene: TRBJ1-6
abundance: few
v_gene: TRBV7-2
CDR3aa: CASSLVRANSPLHF

len: 12
j_gene: TRBJ2-4
abundance: few
v_gene: TRBV25-1
CDR3aa: CASSDSTGEQYF

len: 14
j_gene: .
abundance: .
v_gene: TRBV14
CDR3aa: CASSQDPGLKTQYF

len: 14
j_gene: TRBJ1-2
abundance: .
v_gene: TRBV4-1
CDR3aa: CASSQSGSLEGYTF

len: 15
j_gene: TRBJ2-3
abundance: few
v_gene: TRBV6-2/TRBV6-3
CDR3aa: CASSYSSRGQDTQYF

len: 12
j_gene: TRBJ2-1
abundance: .
v_gene: TRBV13
CDR3aa: CATAGGGDEQFF

len: 14
j_gene: TRBJ1-6
abundance: .
v_gene: TRBV15
CDR3aa: CATSGGQGNSPLHF

len: 13
j_gene: TRBJ2-5
abundance: many
v_gene: TRBV10-3
CDR3aa: CAISESGRETQYF

len: 13
j_gene: TRBJ2-7
abundance: .
v_gene: TRBV6-5
CDR3aa: CASSYTIGYEQYF

len: 15
j_gene: TRBJ2-3
abundance: few
v_gene: TRBV6-6
CDR3aa: CASSYRTGFADTQYF

len: 13
j_gene: TRBJ2-1
abundance: .
v_gene: TRBV10-3
CDR3aa: CAIRPAGGPEQFF

len: 16
j_gene: TRBJ2-5
abundance: .
v_gene: TRBV29-1
CDR3aa: CSVGEERGGRPDEQYF

len: 13
j_gene: TRBJ1-2
abundance: .
v_gene: TRBV28
CDR3aa: CAIQPDRDFGYIF

len: 18
j_gene: TRBJ2-5
abundance: .
v_gene: TRBV5-6
CDR3aa: CASSFGGLAAWEQETQYF

len: 12
j_gene: TRBJ2-1
abundance: .
v_gene: TRBV28
CDR3aa: CASSLLRQRQFF

len: 15
j_gene: TRBJ2-1
abundance: .
v_gene: TRBV7-7
CDR3aa: CASSPPGPGANEQFF

len: 14
j_gene: TRBJ2-5
abundance: few
v_gene: TRBV29-1
CDR3aa: CSAAQGASGETQYF

len: 15
j_gene: TRBJ2-1
abundance: few
v_gene: TRBV9
CDR3aa: CASSVAAASPSEQFF

len: 15
j_gene: TRBJ2-3
abundance: few
v_gene: TRBV12-3/TRBV12-4
CDR3aa: CASSFAGGAINTQYF

len: 13
j_gene: TRBJ1-5
abundance: .
v_gene: TRBV12-3/TRBV12-4
CDR3aa: CASSYTDNQPQHF

len: 17
j_gene: TRBJ1-4
abundance: .
v_gene: TRBV14
CDR3aa: CASSQSNGRATNEKLFF

len: 14
j_gene: TRBJ2-5
abundance: .
v_gene: TRBV20-1
CDR3aa: CSAERASGQETQYF

len: 14
j_gene: TRBJ2-5
abundance: .
v_gene: TRBV5-5
CDR3aa: CASSFEDLRGTQYF

len: 16
j_gene: TRBJ1-2
abundance: .
v_gene: TRBV7-2
CDR3aa: CASSPRAGTVNYGYTF

len: 16
j_gene: TRBJ2-5
abundance: once
v_gene: TRBV6-5
CDR3aa: CASSYTYEGPSGEQYF